The subject of this entry is one TCR beta chain. MiXCR was run by TCRdb on the RT-PCR reads, yielding one entry per CDR3 protein. The sample lists over 400,000 distinct CDR3 sequences; approximately 11% were seen once. Between the trimmed V and J ends, which lost 7 bases and 1 base, there was a span of 19 bases. Germline V gene sequence: CDR1 SGHVS, CDR2 FQNEAQ. CDR3 length: 16 residues. The data derive from a study of response to subunit inactivated influenza vaccine. This TCR was recovered from a man aged 45-65 years who received an inactivated influenza vaccine. The chain is built from TRBV7-8 and TRBJ2-5, with a weak D call TRBD1 (6 bases). This sample comprised PBMCs from blood, obtained 35 to 45 days after vaccination. The DNA of the CDR3 is TGTGCCAGCACCCGTATTACTCGGACAGTCCAAGAGACCCAGTACTTC. It specifies CASTRITRTVQETQYF.